This entry lists 16 T cell receptor beta chains sequenced from one sample in a study of technical replicates of blood from a handful of donors. Sequenced by immunoSEQ multiplex PCR; TCRdb stores in-frame clones only, minus some. The data show more than 95,000 clones, with roughly 96% seen just once and roughly 0.2% held by the top ten. Sequenced material: T cells isolated from PBMCs. Every receptor here comes from a human donor in good health.

This clone is a singleton in its sample. The DNA for the CDR3 is TGTGCCACCAGATTGACAGGGAGCTATGGCTACACCTTC. This codes for CATRLTGSYGYTF. This chain connects TRBV15 to TRBJ1-2; 7 nucleotides align to TRBD1. The CDR3 is made up of 13 amino acids. Germline CDR1 LNHNV, CDR2 YYDKDF (reference sequence). V lost 6 bases and J lost 4; bases outside the gene matches: 5.

The rearrangement links TRBV7-9 to TRBJ2-2; TRBD1 matches 9 bases. The CDR3 spans 15 residues. Germline CDR1 reads SEHNR; CDR2 reads FQNEAQ (reference sequence). V lost 5 bases to trimming and J lost 7 bases; unmatched junction nucleotides: 8. In nucleotides, the CDR3 is TGTGCCAGCAGCCCCCGGGACAGGGTAGTCGGGGAGCTGTTTTTT. Its translation: CASSPRDRVVGELFF.

This clone came up once. This chain links TRBV21-1 with TRBJ2-1; the table gives TRBD2 as D, unverified against the DNA. TRBV21-1 is flagged as a pseudogene. The CDR3 runs 15 residues. The CDR3 loop is CASTVSGRAEDEQFF. For the CDR3, the DNA is TGTGCCAGCACCGTTAGCGGGAGGGCCGAAGATGAGCAGTTCTTC.

The chain uses TRBV5-4 and TRBJ2-5; 11 bases line up with TRBD1. Germline CDR1 and CDR2: SGHNT and YYREEE (reference sequence). This CDR3 has 14 amino acids. Unmatched junction bases numbered 4, after V lost 4 bases and J lost 5 bases. The DNA for the CDR3 is TGTGCCAGCAGCCGGGACAGGGGGACGGAGACCCAGTACTTC. This translates into CASSRDRGTETQYF.

The J gene is TRBJ1-2, the V gene TRBV19; 9 bases align to TRBD1. CDR1 LNHDA and CDR2 SQIVND come from the germline V gene (reference sequence). The length of the CDR3 is 13 residues. V gave up 5 bases and J gave up 8 bases; unmatched junction bases: 6. CDR3 sequence reads: CASSLQGARGYTF. The DNA for the CDR3 is TGTGCCAGTAGTCTACAGGGGGCGAGGGGCTACACCTTC. The whole variable domain, remainder taken from reference TRBV19 and TRBJ1-2, is DGGITQSPKYLFRKEGQNVTLSCEQNLNHDAMYWYRQDPGQGLRLIYYSQIVNDFQKGDIAEGYSVSREKKESFPLTVTSAQKNPTAFYLCASSLQGARGYTFGSGTRLTVV.

The chain employs TRBV2 and TRBJ1-2, with D perhaps TRBD1 (6 bases). V lost 1 base and J lost 5, with 14 bases in between. This CDR3 spans 15 amino acids. Looked up from germline, CDR1 is SNHLY and CDR2 is FYNNEI. The CDR3 DNA is TGTGCCAGCAGTGAAGGCTCCGCAGGGGCGTATGGCTACACCTTC. Translated: CASSEGSAGAYGYTF.

The chain has TRBV11-2 and TRBJ2-1; D is perhaps TRBD2 (6 bases). V lost 1 base, J lost 8 bases, and 9 bases lay in between. The germline V gene has CDR1 SGHAT and CDR2 FQNNGV. The CDR3 loop spans 13 amino acids. The CDR3 spells CASSLGLEDEQFF. In nucleotides, the CDR3 is TGTGCCAGCAGCTTAGGACTAGAAGATGAGCAGTTCTTC.

J is TRBJ1-5 and V is TRBV28; possibly TRBD1 for D (5 bases). Trimming removed 5 bases from V and 1 base from J, with 12 bases in between. The germline V gene encodes CDR1 MDHEN and CDR2 SYDVKM. The CDR3 loop spans 15 amino acids. Written as DNA, the CDR3 is TGTGCCAGCAGTCCAGGGTTCTTGAGCAATCAGCCCCAGCATTTT. Residues: CASSPGFLSNQPQHF.

The J gene is TRBJ1-1, the V gene TRBV2, with TRBD1 as a possible D gene (5 bases). The CDR3 sequence is 13 residues long. Trimming took 6 bases from V and 2 from J, leaving 10 bases between them. CDR1 and CDR2 (germline): SNHLY, FYNNEI. In DNA form, the CDR3 reads TGTGCCAGCAGGCGGGGCCCCAACACTGAAGCTTTCTTT. It codes for CASRRGPNTEAFF.

CDR3: CASSLDPAGESSTQYF. Written as DNA, the CDR3 is TGTGCCAGCAGCTTAGACCCAGCGGGAGAGTCATCGACCCAGTACTTC. The chain combines TRBV11-2 with TRBJ2-5, with 8 bases aligning to TRBD2. Losses at the gene ends were 0 bases for V and 7 bases for J; bases not matched to a gene: 10. The CDR3 is 16 residues long. Germline loops: CDR1 SGHAT, CDR2 FQNNGV.

The chain links TRBV6-6 to TRBJ2-7; maybe TRBD1 (5 bases). There are 13 residues in the CDR3. Germline CDR1 and CDR2: MNHNY and SVGAGI (reference sequence). The ends were cut back, 2 bases at V and 2 bases at J, with 7 bases in the middle. CDR3: CASSYDRTYEQYF. In nucleotides, the CDR3 is TGTGCCAGCAGTTACGACAGAACCTACGAGCAGTACTTC.

V gene TRBV4-2 combines with J gene TRBJ2-4; 9 bases are a match to TRBD2. Losses at the gene ends were 0 bases for V and 0 bases for J; bases not matched to a gene: 12. In germline, CDR1 is LGHNA, CDR2 YNFKEQ. This CDR3 has 20 residues. CDR3 nucleotide sequence: TGTGCCAGCAGCCAAGATCCCCCCCTAGCGGGGATACTAGCCAAAAACATTCAGTACTTC. Translated, it gives CASSQDPPLAGILAKNIQYF.

This clone was observed once. The J gene is TRBJ2-7, the V gene TRBV18, with 8 bases fitting TRBD1. There are 15 residues in the CDR3. Germline loops: CDR1 KGHSH, CDR2 LQKENI. J was trimmed by 3 bases and V by 3 bases; bases with no gene match: 7. The CDR3 region is CASSPPGQEVYEQYF. The CDR3 coding sequence is TGTGCCAGCTCACCCCCGGGACAGGAAGTCTACGAGCAGTACTTC.

The chain links TRBV29-1 to TRBJ2-1; the match to TRBD1 covers 7 bases. The length of the CDR3 is 14 residues. The germline CDR1 and CDR2 sequences are SQVTM and ANQGSEA. The trim removed 0 bases at V and 12 bases at J, leaving 11 bases unmatched. The CDR3 sequence: CSVEESGTASGQFF. CDR3 coding DNA: TGCAGCGTTGAAGAGAGTGGGACAGCCTCAGGGCAGTTCTTC.

The chain employs TRBV4-1 and TRBJ2-2; possible D gene TRBD1, 6 bases. Germline CDR1 is MGHRA and CDR2 is YSYEKL. Trimming left V 0 bases short and J 6 bases short, with 20 bases between. The CDR3 runs to 18 residues. CDR3 in amino acids: CASSQDETGQGLAGELFF. The CDR3 DNA reads TGCGCCAGCAGCCAAGATGAAACAGGGCAGGGGTTGGCCGGGGAGCTGTTTTTT.

V usage is TRBV21-1 and J usage is TRBJ1-2; the table's D call of TRBD1 was not tested on the DNA. TRBV21-1 is noted as a pseudogene. This CDR3 has 14 residues. CDR3 coding DNA: TGTGCCAGCAGCAAGGGCAGGGGAAGGTGTGGCTACACCTTC. Translated, it gives CASSKGRGRCGYTF.